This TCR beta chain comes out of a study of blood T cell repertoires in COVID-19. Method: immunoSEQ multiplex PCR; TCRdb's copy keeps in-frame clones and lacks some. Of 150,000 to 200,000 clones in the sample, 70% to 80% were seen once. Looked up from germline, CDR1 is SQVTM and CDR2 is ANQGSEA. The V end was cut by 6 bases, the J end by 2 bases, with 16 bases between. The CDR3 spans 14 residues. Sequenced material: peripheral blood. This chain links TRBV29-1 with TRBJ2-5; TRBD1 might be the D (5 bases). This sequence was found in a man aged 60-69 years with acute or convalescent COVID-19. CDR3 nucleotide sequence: TGCAGCGTCAGATTACAGGAGAGTCAAGAGACCCAGTACTTC. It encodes CSVRLQESQETQYF.